The table lists the clone carrying this TCR beta chain with a count of one. The source of the sample is a study of blood T cell repertoires in COVID-19. Study as a whole: Samples of COVID-19 (acute and convalescent) were obtained from the United States, Italy and Spain. Nucleic acid was either cDNA or gDNA, and it came from T cells, B-cell-depleted T cells, or PBMCs.

Repertoires were generated with immunoSEQ multiplex PCR, while TCRdb's copy carries only in-frame clones and drops some. Of 130,000 to 150,000 clones in the sample, roughly 84% were seen once. Per the germline V gene, CDR1 is MNHEY and CDR2 is SVGAGI. Trimming pared 6 bases from V and 4 bases from J, leaving 13 bases between. The CDR3 is 15 amino acids. This receptor was obtained from a human donor in a cohort sampled during active COVID-19. Sequenced material: peripheral blood. The V call is TRBV6-5, the J call TRBJ1-6; D is undetermined. In DNA, the CDR3 is TGTGCCAGCAGCCCCGGCACAGATTATAATTCACCCCTCCACTTT. This sequence encodes CASSPGTDYNSPLHF.